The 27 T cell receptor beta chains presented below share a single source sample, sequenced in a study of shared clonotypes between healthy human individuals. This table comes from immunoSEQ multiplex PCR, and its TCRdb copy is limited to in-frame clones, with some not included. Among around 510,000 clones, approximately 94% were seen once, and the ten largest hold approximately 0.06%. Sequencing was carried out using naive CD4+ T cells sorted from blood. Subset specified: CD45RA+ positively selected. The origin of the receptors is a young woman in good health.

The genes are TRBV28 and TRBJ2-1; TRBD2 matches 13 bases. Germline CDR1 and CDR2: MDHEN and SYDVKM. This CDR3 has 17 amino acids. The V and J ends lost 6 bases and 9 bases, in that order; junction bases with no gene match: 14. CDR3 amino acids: CASRVTPTTSGRIEQFF. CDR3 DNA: TGTGCCAGCAGAGTAACCCCTACGACTAGCGGGAGGATTGAGCAGTTCTTC.

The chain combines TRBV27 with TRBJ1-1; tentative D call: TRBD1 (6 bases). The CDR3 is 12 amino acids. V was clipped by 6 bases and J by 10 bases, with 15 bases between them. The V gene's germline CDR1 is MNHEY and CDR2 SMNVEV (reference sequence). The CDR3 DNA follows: TGTGCCAGCAGGACAGGTGGGGGGATAGCTTTCTTT. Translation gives CASRTGGGIAFF.

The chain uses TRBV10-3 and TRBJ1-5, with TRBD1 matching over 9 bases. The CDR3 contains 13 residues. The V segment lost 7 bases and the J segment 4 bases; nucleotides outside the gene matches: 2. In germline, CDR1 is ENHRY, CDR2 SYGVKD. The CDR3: CAIKGQGNQPQHF. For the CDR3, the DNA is TGTGCCATCAAGGGACAGGGTAATCAGCCCCAGCATTTT.

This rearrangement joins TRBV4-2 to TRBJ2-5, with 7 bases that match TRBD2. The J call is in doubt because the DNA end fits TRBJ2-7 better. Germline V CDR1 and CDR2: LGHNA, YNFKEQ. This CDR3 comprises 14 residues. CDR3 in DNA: TGTGCCAGCAGCCAAACTAGCGTCAGTTACGAGCAGTACTTC. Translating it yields CASSQTSVSYEQYF.

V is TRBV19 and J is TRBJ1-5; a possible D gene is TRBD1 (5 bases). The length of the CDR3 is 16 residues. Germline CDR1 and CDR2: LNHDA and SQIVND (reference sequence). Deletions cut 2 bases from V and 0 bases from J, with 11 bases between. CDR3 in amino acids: CASSIQGGRSNQPQHF. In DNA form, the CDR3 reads TGTGCCAGTAGTATACAGGGCGGACGTAGCAATCAGCCCCAGCATTTT.

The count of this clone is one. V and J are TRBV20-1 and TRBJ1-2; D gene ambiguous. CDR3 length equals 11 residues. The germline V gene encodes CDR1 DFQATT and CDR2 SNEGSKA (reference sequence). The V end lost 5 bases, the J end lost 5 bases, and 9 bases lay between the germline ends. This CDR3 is CSASRVYGYTF. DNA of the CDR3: TGCAGTGCTTCGCGGGTATATGGCTACACCTTC.

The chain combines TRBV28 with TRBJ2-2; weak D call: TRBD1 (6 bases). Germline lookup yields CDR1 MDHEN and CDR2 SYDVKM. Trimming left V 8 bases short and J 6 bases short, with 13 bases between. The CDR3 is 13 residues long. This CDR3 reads CASLAGTSGELFF. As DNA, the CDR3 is TGTGCCAGCCTCGCCGGGACATCCGGGGAGCTGTTTTTT.

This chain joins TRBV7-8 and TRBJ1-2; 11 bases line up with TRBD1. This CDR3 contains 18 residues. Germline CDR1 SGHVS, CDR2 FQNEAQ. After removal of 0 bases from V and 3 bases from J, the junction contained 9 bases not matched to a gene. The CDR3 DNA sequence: TGTGCCAGCAGCTTAGCCGGGACAGGGGGTTTGGGTGACTATGGCTACACCTTC. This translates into CASSLAGTGGLGDYGYTF.

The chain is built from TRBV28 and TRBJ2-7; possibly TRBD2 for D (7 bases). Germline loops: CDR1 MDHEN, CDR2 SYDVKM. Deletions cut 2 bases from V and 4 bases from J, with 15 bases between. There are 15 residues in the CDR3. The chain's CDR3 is CASSLGGGPPYEQYF. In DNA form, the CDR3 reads TGTGCCAGCAGTTTAGGGGGGGGCCCGCCGTACGAGCAGTACTTC. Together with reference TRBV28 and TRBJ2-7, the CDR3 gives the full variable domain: DVKVTQSSRYLVKRTGEKVFLECVQDMDHENMFWYRQDPGLGLRLIYFSYDVKMKEKGDIPEGYSVSREKKERFSLILESASTNQTSMYLCASSLGGGPPYEQYFGPGTRLTVT.

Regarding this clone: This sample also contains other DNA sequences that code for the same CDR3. CDR3: CASSLGGNEKLFF. In DNA form, the CDR3 reads TGCGCCAGCAGCTTAGGGGGGAATGAAAAACTGTTTTTT. The J gene is TRBJ1-4, the V gene TRBV5-1; tentative D call: TRBD1 (6 bases). Germline assignment: CDR1 SGHRS and CDR2 YFSETQ. The CDR3 sequence is 13 residues long. With 2 bases removed from V and 5 bases from J, the gap between germline ends came to 7 bases.

The CDR3 nucleotides are TGTGCCAGCCTCACCCCACAGGGGAATCAGCCCCAGCATTTT. This gives the protein CASLTPQGNQPQHF. The chain is built from TRBV28 and TRBJ1-5, with TRBD1 matching 7 bases. Germline values: CDR1 MDHEN, CDR2 SYDVKM. The CDR3 is made up of 14 amino acids. J gave up 4 bases and V 8 bases, and 8 bases lay outside the gene matches.

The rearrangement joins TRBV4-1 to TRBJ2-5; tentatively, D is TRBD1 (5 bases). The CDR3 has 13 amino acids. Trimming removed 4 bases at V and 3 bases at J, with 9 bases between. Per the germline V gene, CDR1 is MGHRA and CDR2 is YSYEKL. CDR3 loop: CASSRTTEETQYF. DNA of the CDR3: TGCGCCAGCAGCCGCACGACAGAAGAGACCCAGTACTTC.

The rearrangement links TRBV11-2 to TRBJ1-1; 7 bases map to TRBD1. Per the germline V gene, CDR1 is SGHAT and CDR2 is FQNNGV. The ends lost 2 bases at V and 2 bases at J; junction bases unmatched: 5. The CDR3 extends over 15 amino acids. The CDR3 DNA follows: TGTGCCAGCAGCTTAAAGGGACAGTTAAACACTGAAGCTTTCTTT. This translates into CASSLKGQLNTEAFF.

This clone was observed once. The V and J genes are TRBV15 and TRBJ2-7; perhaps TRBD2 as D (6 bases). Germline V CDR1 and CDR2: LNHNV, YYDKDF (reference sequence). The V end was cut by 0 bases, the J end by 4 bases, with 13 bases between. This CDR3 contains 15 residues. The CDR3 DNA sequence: TGTGCCACCAGCAGAGATGCGGGGACGGGTTACGAGCAGTACTTC. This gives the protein CATSRDAGTGYEQYF.

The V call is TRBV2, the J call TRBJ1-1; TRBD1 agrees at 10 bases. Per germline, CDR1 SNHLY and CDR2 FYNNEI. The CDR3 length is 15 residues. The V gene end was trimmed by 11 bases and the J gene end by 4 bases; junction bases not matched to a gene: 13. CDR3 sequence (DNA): TGTGCCGGTCACCGGGACAGGGGTTTTCGCACTGAAGCTTTCTTT. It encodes CAGHRDRGFRTEAFF.

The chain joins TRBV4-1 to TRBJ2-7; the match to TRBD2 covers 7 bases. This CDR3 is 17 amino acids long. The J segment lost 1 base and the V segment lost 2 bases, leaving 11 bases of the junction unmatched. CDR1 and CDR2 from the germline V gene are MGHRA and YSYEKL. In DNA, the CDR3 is TGCGCCAGCAGCCAACTTTTAGGCGGGGGAAGATCCTACGAGCAGTACTTC. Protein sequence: CASSQLLGGGRSYEQYF.

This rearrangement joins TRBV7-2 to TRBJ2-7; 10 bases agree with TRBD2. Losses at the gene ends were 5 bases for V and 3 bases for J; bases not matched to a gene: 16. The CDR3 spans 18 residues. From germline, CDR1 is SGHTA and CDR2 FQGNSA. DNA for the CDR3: TGTGCCAGCAGCCCCCGGCCCTTTTATAGCGGGGGGAACTACGAGCAGTACTTC. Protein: CASSPRPFYSGGNYEQYF.

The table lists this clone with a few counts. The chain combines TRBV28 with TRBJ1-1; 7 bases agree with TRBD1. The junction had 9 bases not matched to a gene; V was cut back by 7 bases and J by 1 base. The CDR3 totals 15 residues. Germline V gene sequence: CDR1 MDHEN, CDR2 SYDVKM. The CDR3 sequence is CASKVAYRGNTEAFF. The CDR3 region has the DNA TGTGCCAGCAAGGTTGCCTACAGGGGGAACACTGAAGCTTTCTTT. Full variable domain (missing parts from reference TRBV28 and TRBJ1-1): DVKVTQSSRYLVKRTGEKVFLECVQDMDHENMFWYRQDPGLGLRLIYFSYDVKMKEKGDIPEGYSVSREKKERFSLILESASTNQTSMYLCASKVAYRGNTEAFFGQGTRLTVV.

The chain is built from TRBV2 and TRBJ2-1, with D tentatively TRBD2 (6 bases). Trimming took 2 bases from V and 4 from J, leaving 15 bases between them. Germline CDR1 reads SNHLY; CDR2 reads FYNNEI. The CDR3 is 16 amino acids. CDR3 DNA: TGTGCCAGCAGTGAAACTTCTCTAGCGATGTACAATGAGCAGTTCTTC. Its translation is CASSETSLAMYNEQFF.

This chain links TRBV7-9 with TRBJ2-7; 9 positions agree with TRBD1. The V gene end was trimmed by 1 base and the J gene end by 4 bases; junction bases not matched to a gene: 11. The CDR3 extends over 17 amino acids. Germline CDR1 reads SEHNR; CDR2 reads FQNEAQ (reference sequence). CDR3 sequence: CASSLDGQGLRRYEQYF. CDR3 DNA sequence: TGTGCCAGCAGCTTAGACGGACAGGGGCTGCGTCGGTACGAGCAGTACTTC.

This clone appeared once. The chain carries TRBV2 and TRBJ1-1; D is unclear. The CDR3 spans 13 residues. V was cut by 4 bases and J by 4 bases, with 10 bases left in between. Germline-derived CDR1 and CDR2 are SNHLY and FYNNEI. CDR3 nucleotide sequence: TGTGCCAGCAGTGTGGAGGGTCCCACTGAAGCTTTCTTT. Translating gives CASSVEGPTEAFF. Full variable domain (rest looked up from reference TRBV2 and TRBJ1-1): EPEVTQTPSHQVTQMGQEVILRCVPISNHLYFYWYRQILGQKVEFLVSFYNNEISEKSEIFDDQFSVERPDGSNFTLKIRSTKLEDSAMYFCASSVEGPTEAFFGQGTRLTVV.

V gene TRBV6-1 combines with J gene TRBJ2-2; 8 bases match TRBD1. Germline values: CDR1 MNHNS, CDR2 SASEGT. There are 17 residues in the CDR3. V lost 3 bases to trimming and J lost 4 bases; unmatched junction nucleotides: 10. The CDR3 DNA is TGTGCCAGCAGTGAGCGGAACAGGGGGGCGGTCACCGGGGAGCTGTTTTTT. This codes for CASSERNRGAVTGELFF.

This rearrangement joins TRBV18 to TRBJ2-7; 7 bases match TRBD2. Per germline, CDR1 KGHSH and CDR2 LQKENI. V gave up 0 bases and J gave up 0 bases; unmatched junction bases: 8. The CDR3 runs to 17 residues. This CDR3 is CASSPPWQGGSSYEQYF. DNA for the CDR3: TGTGCCAGCTCACCACCGTGGCAGGGCGGGAGCTCCTACGAGCAGTACTTC.

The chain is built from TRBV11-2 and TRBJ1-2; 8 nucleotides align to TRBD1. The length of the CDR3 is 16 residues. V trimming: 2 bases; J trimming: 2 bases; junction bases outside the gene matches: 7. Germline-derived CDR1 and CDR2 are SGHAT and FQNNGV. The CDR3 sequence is CASSLTGGNENYGYTF. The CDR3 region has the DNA TGTGCCAGCAGCTTAACAGGGGGGAATGAAAACTATGGCTACACCTTC.

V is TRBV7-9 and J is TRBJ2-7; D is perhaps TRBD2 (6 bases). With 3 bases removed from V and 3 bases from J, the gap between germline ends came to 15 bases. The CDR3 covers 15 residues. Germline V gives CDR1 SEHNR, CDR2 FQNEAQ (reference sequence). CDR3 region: CASSFGNSGNYEQYF. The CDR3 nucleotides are TGTGCCAGCAGCTTCGGCAATAGCGGAAACTACGAGCAGTACTTC.

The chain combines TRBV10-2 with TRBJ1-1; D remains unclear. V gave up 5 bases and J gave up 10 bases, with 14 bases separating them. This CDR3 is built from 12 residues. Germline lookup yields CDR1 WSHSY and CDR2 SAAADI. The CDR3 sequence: CASSSDGLGAFF. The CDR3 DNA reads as TGCGCCAGCAGTTCGGACGGCCTAGGAGCTTTCTTT.

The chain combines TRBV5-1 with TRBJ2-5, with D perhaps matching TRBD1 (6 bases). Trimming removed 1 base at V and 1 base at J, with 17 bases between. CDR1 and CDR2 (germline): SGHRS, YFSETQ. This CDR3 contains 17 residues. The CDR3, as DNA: TGCGCCAGCAGCTTGCAGGGGAGTCCCGCCGCCCAAGAGACCCAGTACTTC. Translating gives CASSLQGSPAAQETQYF.